A single sample is the source of the 5 T cell receptor beta chains below, sequenced in a study of blood T cell repertoires in COVID-19. Some clones are missing from TCRdb's copy, which holds only in-frame ones; the method was immunoSEQ multiplex PCR. The data show 250,000 to 350,000 clones, about four fifths seen once. Source material: peripheral blood. The receptor set was obtained from a woman in her forties or fifties with acute or convalescent COVID-19.

The chain uses TRBV12-5 and TRBJ2-3; D call uncertain. V lost 7 bases, J lost 4 bases, and 12 bases lay in between. CDR3 size: 13 residues. Germline values: CDR1 LGHNT, CDR2 FRNRAP. The DNA for the CDR3 is TGTGCTAGTGCGTCCTTTTCCCCAGATACGCAGTATTTT. The encoded protein is CASASFSPDTQYF.

The chain has TRBV7-3 and TRBJ2-3; D remains ambiguous. The V gene's germline CDR1 is SGHTA and CDR2 FQGTGA. Between the trimmed V and J ends, which lost 5 bases and 6 bases, there was a span of 15 bases. The CDR3 has 14 amino acids. As DNA, the CDR3 is TGTGCCAGCAGCCAGCAGACCCGAGCGGATACGCAGTATTTT. This sequence encodes CASSQQTRADTQYF. Drawing the rest from reference TRBV7-3 and TRBJ2-3, the complete variable domain is GAGVSQTPSNKVTEKGKYVELRCDPISGHTALYWYRQSLGQGPEFLIYFQGTGAADDSGLPNDRFFAVRPEGSVSTLKIQRTERGDSAVYLCASSQQTRADTQYFGPGTRLTVL.

The chain carries TRBV5-4 and TRBJ1-1, with 8 bases matching TRBD1. The CDR3 length is 14 residues. The germline V gene encodes CDR1 SGHNT and CDR2 YYREEE (reference sequence). Losses at the gene ends were 5 bases for V and 3 bases for J; bases not matched to a gene: 6. The CDR3 loop reads CASSYQGAHTEAFF. CDR3 in DNA: TGTGCCAGCAGTTATCAGGGGGCTCACACTGAAGCTTTCTTT.

The chain recombines TRBV10-3 with TRBJ2-7; D not certain. This CDR3 spans 14 amino acids. Germline V lookup: CDR1 ENHRY, CDR2 SYGVKD. DNA of the CDR3: TGTGCCAGCAGTGATCCCGCGAGCTCCTACGAGCAGTACGTC. This sequence encodes CASSDPASSYEQYV.

This chain uses TRBV5-4 with TRBJ1-1; tentative D call: TRBD1 (6 bases). V lost 4 bases, J lost 7 bases, and 17 bases lay in between. The germline V gene encodes CDR1 SGHNT and CDR2 YYREEE (reference sequence). The CDR3 extends over 14 amino acids. Here the CDR3 reads CASSRGQYTDEAFF. CDR3 DNA: TGTGCCAGCAGCAGAGGACAGTACACTGATGAAGCTTTCTTT.